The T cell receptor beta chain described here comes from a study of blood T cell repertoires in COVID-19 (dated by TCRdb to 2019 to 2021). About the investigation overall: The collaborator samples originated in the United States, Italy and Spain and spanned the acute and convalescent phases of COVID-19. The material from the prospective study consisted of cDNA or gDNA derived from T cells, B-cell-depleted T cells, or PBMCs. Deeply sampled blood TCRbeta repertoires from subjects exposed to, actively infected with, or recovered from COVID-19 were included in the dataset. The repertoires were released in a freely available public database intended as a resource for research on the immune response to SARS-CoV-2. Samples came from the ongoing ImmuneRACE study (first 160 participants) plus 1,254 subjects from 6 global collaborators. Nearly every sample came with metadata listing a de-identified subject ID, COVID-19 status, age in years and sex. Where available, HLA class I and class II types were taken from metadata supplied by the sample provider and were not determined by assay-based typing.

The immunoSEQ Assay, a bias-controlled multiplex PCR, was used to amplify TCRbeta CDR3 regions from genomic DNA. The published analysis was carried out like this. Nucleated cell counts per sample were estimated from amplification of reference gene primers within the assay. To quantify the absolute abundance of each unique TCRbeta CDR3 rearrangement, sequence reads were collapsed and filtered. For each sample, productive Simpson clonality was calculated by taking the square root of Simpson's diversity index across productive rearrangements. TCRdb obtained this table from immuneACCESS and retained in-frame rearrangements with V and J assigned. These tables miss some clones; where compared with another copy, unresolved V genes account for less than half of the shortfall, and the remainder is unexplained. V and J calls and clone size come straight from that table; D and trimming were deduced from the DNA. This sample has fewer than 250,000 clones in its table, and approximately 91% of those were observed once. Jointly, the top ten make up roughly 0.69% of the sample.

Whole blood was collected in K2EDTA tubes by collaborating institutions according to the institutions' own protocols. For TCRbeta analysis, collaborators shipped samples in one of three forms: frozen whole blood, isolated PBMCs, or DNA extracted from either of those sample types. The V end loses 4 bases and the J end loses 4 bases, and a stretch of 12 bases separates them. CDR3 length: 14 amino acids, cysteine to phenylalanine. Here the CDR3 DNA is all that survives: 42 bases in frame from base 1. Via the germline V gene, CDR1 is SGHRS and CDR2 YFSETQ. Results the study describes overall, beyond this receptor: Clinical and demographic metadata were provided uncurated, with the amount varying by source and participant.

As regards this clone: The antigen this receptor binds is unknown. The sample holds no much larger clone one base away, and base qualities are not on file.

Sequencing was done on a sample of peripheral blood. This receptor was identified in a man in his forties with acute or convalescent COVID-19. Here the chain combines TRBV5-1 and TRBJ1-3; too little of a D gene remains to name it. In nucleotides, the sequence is TGCGCCAGCAGCCCTCGTGGGCAGGGAAACACCATATATTTT. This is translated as CASSPRGQGNTIYF.